These T cell receptor beta chains were read from a single sample in a study of blood T cell repertoires in COVID-19. TCRdb keeps only in-frame clones here, not all; method: immunoSEQ multiplex PCR. This sample has about 160,000 clones; 78% occur once, and the top ten carry over 11%. Sequencing used peripheral blood. These receptors all come from a woman aged 80 or over with acute or convalescent COVID-19. CDR3s include the opening cysteine and the closing phenylalanine or tryptophan. A D gene is named only where the DNA matches it firmly. Clone size, where shown, is once, few, many, or a class for clones that have expanded.

>TRBV3-1/TRBV3-2|once|NA|TRBJ2-1
CASSRLIGTNNEQFF
TGTGCCAGCAGCCGACTGATTGGAACAAACAATGAGCAGTTCTTC
>TRBV24-1|NA|TRBD1|TRBJ2-3
CATSDSGTGTDTQYF
TGTGCCACCAGTGATTCCGGGACAGGGACAGATACGCAGTATTTT
>TRBV2|once|NA|TRBJ1-2
CASGTYQTPGF
TGTGCCAGCGGTACGTATCAGACTCCTGGCTTC
>TRBV6-5|few|NA|TRBJ1-4
CASSGQSNEKLFF
TGTGCCAGCAGCGGACAGTCAAATGAAAAACTGTTTTTT
>TRBV5-1|NA|NA|TRBJ1-2
CASSFGAGANYGYTF
TGCGCCAGCAGCTTCGGGGCAGGGGCTAACTATGGCTACACCTTC
>TRBV11-2|NA|TRBD2|TRBJ2-1
CASSFWTRDNEQFF
TGTGCCAGCAGCTTCTGGACTAGGGACAATGAGCAGTTCTTC
>TRBV10-2|NA|NA|TRBJ2-7
CASSVGFGYEQYF
TGCGCCAGCAGTGTAGGTTTCGGGTACGAGCAGTACTTC
>TRBV5-1|NA|NA|TRBJ1-2
CASSWGNRDNYGYTF
TGCGCCAGCAGCTGGGGAAACAGGGATAACTATGGCTACACCTTC
>TRBV2|few|TRBD1|TRBJ1-2
CAQSGTGPNYGYTF
TGTGCCCAATCAGGGACAGGGCCTAACTATGGCTACACCTTC
>TRBV3-1/TRBV3-2|NA|TRBD2|TRBJ2-2
CASSGTSGLTGELFF
TGTGCCAGCAGCGGGACTAGCGGTCTCACCGGGGAGCTGTTTTTT
>TRBV27|few|TRBD1|TRBJ2-5
CASSSRGRETQYF
TGTGCCAGCAGTTCCAGGGGGCGGGAGACCCAGTACTTC
>TRBV10-2|NA|NA|TRBJ1-1
CASSEVGHPTTEAFF
TGCGCCAGCAGTGAGGTGGGCCACCCTACGACTGAAGCTTTCTTT
>TRBV28|NA|NA|TRBJ2-3
CASSLERVADTQYF
TGTGCCAGCAGTTTGGAGCGGGTCGCAGATACGCAGTATTTT
>TRBV5-1|NA|TRBD2|TRBJ2-3
CASSLSLAGVGTQYF
TGCGCCAGCAGCTTGTCACTAGCGGGAGTGGGTACGCAGTATTTT
>TRBV11-2|few|TRBD1|TRBJ2-7
CASSQGSYRGREQYF
TGTGCCAGCAGCCAGGGGTCGTACAGGGGGAGAGAGCAGTACTTC
>TRBV10-1|NA|NA|TRBJ1-1
CASSVDSVTEAFF
TGCGCCAGCAGTGTAGACAGTGTCACTGAAGCTTTCTTT
>TRBV29-1|NA|TRBD1|TRBJ2-5
CSVAWTGETQYF
TGCAGCGTTGCGTGGACAGGGGAGACCCAGTACTTC
>TRBV7-7|NA|TRBD2|TRBJ2-3
CASSLAGGLDTQYF
TGTGCTAGTTCTCTAGCGGGAGGTTTAGATACGCAGTATTTT
>TRBV6-8|NA|NA|TRBJ1-1
CASSSHPNTEAFF
TGTGCCAGCAGTTCACATCCGAACACTGAAGCTTTCTTT
>TRBV6-1|NA|NA|TRBJ2-7
CASSEGGLSLYEQYF
TGTGCCAGCAGTGAAGGAGGACTCAGCCTCTACGAGCAGTACTTC
>TRBV2|NA|TRBD1|TRBJ1-1
CASRVRQGVNTEAFF
TGTGCCAGCAGAGTTCGCCAGGGGGTGAACACTGAAGCTTTCTTT
>TRBV2|NA|TRBD2|TRBJ2-1
CASSDETTRGRSGSRHEQFF
TGTGCCAGCAGTGACGAGACCACCCGGGGGCGGAGCGGGAGTCGCCATGAGCAGTTCTTC
>TRBV5-1|NA|TRBD2|TRBJ2-1
CASSLVSGGGNEQFF
TGCGCCAGCAGCTTGGTTTCGGGAGGAGGCAATGAGCAGTTCTTC
>TRBV5-4|NA|NA|TRBJ1-2
CASSRTGNGYTF
TGTGCCAGCAGTCGTACAGGGAATGGCTACACCTTC
>TRBV6-1|NA|TRBD1|TRBJ1-2
CASSEARQGYGYTF
TGTGCCAGCAGTGAAGCCCGACAGGGTTATGGCTACACCTTC
>TRBV18|NA|TRBD2|TRBJ2-5
CASSPPGGIQETQYF
TGTGCCAGCTCACCACCGGGGGGGATCCAAGAGACCCAGTACTTC
>TRBV5-1|NA|NA|TRBJ2-1
CASRFGRGGAEQFF
TGCGCCAGCAGATTCGGCAGGGGTGGTGCTGAGCAGTTCTTC
>TRBV19|NA|TRBD2|TRBJ2-3
CASKTSGPQPDTQYF
TGTGCCAGTAAGACTAGCGGCCCGCAGCCAGATACGCAGTATTTT
>TRBV5-1|NA|TRBD1|TRBJ2-7
CASSPTPGQGRRIQYF
TGCGCCAGCAGCCCAACACCGGGACAGGGAAGAAGAATCCAGTACTTC
>TRBV19|NA|TRBD1|TRBJ1-2
CASMGGTGANGYTF
TGTGCCAGTATGGGAGGGACAGGGGCGAATGGCTACACCTTC
>TRBV11-2|NA|TRBD1|TRBJ2-1
CASSSLGGRWGEQFF
TGTGCCAGCAGCTCTTTAGGGGGCCGGTGGGGTGAGCAGTTCTTC
>TRBV7-8|NA|TRBD1|TRBJ2-7
CASSTGGFSYEQYF
TGTGCCAGCAGCACAGGGGGCTTCTCCTACGAGCAGTACTTC
>TRBV19|NA|NA|TRBJ1-5
CASGGGPSNQPQHF
TGTGCCAGTGGGGGGGGGCCCAGCAATCAGCCCCAGCATTTT
>TRBV2|NA|NA|TRBJ2-3
CASSGPMGGGTDTQYF
TGTGCCAGCAGTGGTCCGATGGGGGGTGGGACAGATACGCAGTATTTT
>TRBV4-1|NA|TRBD1|TRBJ1-1
CASSPSGGQGALMIF
TGCGCCAGCAGCCCGTCCGGCGGACAGGGGGCCCTTATGATCTTT
>TRBV3-1/TRBV3-2|once|NA|TRBJ1-1
CASSQDGGRTEAFF
TGTGCCAGCAGCCAGGATGGAGGAAGAACTGAAGCTTTCTTT
>TRBV6-5|NA|NA|TRBJ2-2
CASRRQSTPGSCFF
NA
>TRBV28|NA|NA|TRBJ2-1
CASSRQYNEQFF
TGTGCCAGCAGTCGACAGTACAATGAGCAGTTCTTC
>TRBV7-3|NA|TRBD1|TRBJ2-7
CASSPGTGSYEQYF
TGTGCCAGCAGCCCAGGGACAGGTTCCTACGAGCAGTACTTC
>TRBV27|NA|TRBD2|TRBJ2-1
CASSLRRGGWNEQFF
TGTGCCAGCAGTTTACGGCGGGGGGGCTGGAATGAGCAGTTCTTC
>TRBV24-1|NA|NA|TRBJ2-1
CATSDFGLRGANEQFF
TGTGCCACCAGTGATTTCGGACTCAGGGGGGCCAATGAGCAGTTCTTC
>TRBV19|few|NA|TRBJ1-1
CASTLSGGRMNTEAFF
TGTGCCAGTACCCTAAGCGGGGGTCGCATGAACACTGAAGCTTTCTTT
>TRBV2|once|NA|TRBJ1-6
CASKGGGSYNSPLHF
TGTGCCAGCAAGGGGGGGGGCTCCTATAATTCACCCCTCCACTTT
>TRBV28|NA|NA|TRBJ2-7
CASSLVRLSSYEQYF
TGTGCCAGCAGTTTGGTCAGGCTTAGCTCCTACGAGCAGTACTTC
>TRBV9|NA|NA|TRBJ1-2
CASSGEGRNYGYTF
TGTGCCAGCAGCGGGGAGGGACGGAACTATGGCTACACCTTC
>TRBV19|once|TRBD1|TRBJ1-5
CASSASGTGAQPQHF
TGTGCCAGTAGTGCCTCCGGGACAGGGGCGCAGCCCCAGCATTTT
>TRBV15|NA|NA|TRBJ1-5
CATSRGTGFNQPQHF
TGTGCCACCAGCAGAGGAACAGGGTTCAATCAGCCCCAGCATTTT
>TRBV27|NA|TRBD1|TRBJ1-2
CASRDRVGYTF
TGTGCCAGCAGGGACAGGGTCGGCTACACCTTC
>TRBV27|NA|TRBD1|TRBJ1-6
CASSRQGSYNSPLHF
TGTGCCAGCAGTCGACAGGGGTCCTATAATTCACCCCTCCACTTT
>TRBV28|NA|NA|TRBJ1-1
CASSPVQTNTEAFF
TGTGCCAGCAGTCCTGTTCAGACTAACACTGAAGCTTTCTTT
>TRBV15|NA|TRBD2|TRBJ2-3
CATSGGLASTDTQYF
TGTGCCACCAGCGGGGGACTAGCAAGCACAGATACGCAGTATTTT
>TRBV5-4|NA|TRBD1|TRBJ2-7
CASSRDRGIYEQYF
TGTGCCAGCAGCCGGGACAGGGGAATATACGAGCAGTACTTC